The 16 T cell receptor beta chains presented below share a single source sample, sequenced in a study of blood T cell repertoires in COVID-19. Repertoires were generated with immunoSEQ multiplex PCR, while TCRdb's copy carries only in-frame clones and drops some. Of tens of thousands of clones listed, around 82% are singletons. Sequenced material: peripheral blood. All receptors come from a man aged 65-85 years with active COVID-19.

This rearrangement joins TRBV2 to TRBJ2-1, with 13 positions matching TRBD2. This CDR3 contains 17 residues. The germline CDR1 and CDR2 sequences are SNHLY and FYNNEI. Trimming cost V 6 bases and J 6 bases; bases outside gene matches: 11. The CDR3 sequence: CASSAEPLAGGLNEQFF. In nucleotides, the CDR3 is TGTGCCAGCAGCGCCGAACCACTAGCGGGGGGGCTCAATGAGCAGTTCTTC.

The chain carries TRBV27 and TRBJ1-1; the D gene is possibly TRBD1 (5 bases). CDR3 length: 15 amino acids. The germline V and J ends were trimmed by 6 bases and 0 bases, with 14 bases remaining between them. From germline, CDR1 is MNHEY and CDR2 SMNVEV (reference sequence). CDR3 protein: CASSLRTGLNTEAFF. For the CDR3, the DNA is TGTGCCAGCAGCCTACGAACAGGCTTGAACACTGAAGCTTTCTTT.

This clone was counted between two and nine times. The chain couples TRBV7-2 to TRBJ1-1, with 8 positions matching TRBD1. Germline CDR1 and CDR2: SGHTA and FQGNSA. The CDR3 sequence is 13 residues long. Losses at the gene ends were 4 bases for V and 6 bases for J; bases not matched to a gene: 4. CDR3 coding DNA: TGTGCCAGCAGCTCACGACAGGGGTCTGAAGCTTTCTTT. This encodes CASSSRQGSEAFF.

The J gene is TRBJ2-7, the V gene TRBV14, with 8 positions matching TRBD1. CDR3 length: 14 amino acids. In germline, CDR1 is SGHDN, CDR2 FVKESK. V was pared by 4 bases and J by 8 bases, with 10 bases of the junction left unmatched. DNA of the CDR3: TGTGCCAGCAGCCGTCGGACAGGGATGGGGAAGCAGTACTTC. It codes for CASSRRTGMGKQYF.

This chain uses TRBV11-1 with TRBJ2-3; 9 positions agree with TRBD1. The germline CDR1 and CDR2 sequences are SGHAT and FQDESV (reference sequence). Losses at the gene ends were 1 base for V and 0 bases for J; bases not matched to a gene: 2. This CDR3 contains 16 residues. Written as DNA, the CDR3 is TGTGCCAGCAGCTTAGACGGGACAGGGAGCACAGATACGCAGTATTTT. Amino acid sequence: CASSLDGTGSTDTQYF. Looking up the rest from reference TRBV11-1 and TRBJ2-3 gives the full variable domain: EAEVAQSPRYKITEKSQAVAFWCDPISGHATLYWYRQILGQGPELLVQFQDESVVDDSQLPKDRFSAERLKGVDSTLKIQPAELGDSAMYLCASSLDGTGSTDTQYFGPGTRLTVL.

The chain carries TRBV12-3 or TRBV12-4 and TRBJ2-1, with a possible D match to TRBD2 (5 bases). The ends were cut back, 6 bases at V and 3 bases at J, with 6 bases in the middle. This CDR3 is 12 amino acids long. DNA of the CDR3: TGTGCCAGCAGCCGGGACTACAATGAGCAGTTCTTC. Its protein is CASSRDYNEQFF.

The V and J genes are TRBV7-2 and TRBJ1-5; perhaps TRBD1 as D (5 bases). CDR3 length: 14 residues. Germline CDR1 reads SGHTA; CDR2 reads FQGNSA. Trimming shortened V by 5 bases and J by 6 bases, and 14 bases separated the two germline ends. Written as DNA, the CDR3 is TGTGCCAGCAGCGCGACCGTCCAGGGTCAGCCCCAGCATTTT. Its protein is CASSATVQGQPQHF.

This sequence joins TRBV2 and TRBJ2-5; 9 bases line up with TRBD1. The CDR3 length is 14 residues. Germline assignment: CDR1 SNHLY and CDR2 FYNNEI. The V and J ends lost 5 bases and 4 bases, in that order; junction bases with no gene match: 5. CDR3 loop: CASSLDRGGETQYF. Here the CDR3 DNA reads TGTGCCAGCAGTTTGGACAGGGGCGGAGAGACCCAGTACTTC.

The chain joins TRBV12-5 to TRBJ2-2, with D tentatively TRBD1 (6 bases). The CDR3 totals 14 residues. CDR1 LGHNT and CDR2 FRNRAP come from the germline V gene. V dropped 6 bases and J dropped 8 bases, with 16 bases sitting between them. CDR3 sequence reads: CASGPTGNWGELFF. The CDR3 bases are TGTGCTAGTGGCCCCACAGGGAATTGGGGGGAGCTGTTTTTT.

The chain uses TRBV24-1 and TRBJ2-3; D not resolved. There are 14 residues in the CDR3. The germline gives CDR1 KGHDR, CDR2 SFDVKD. The V end was cut by 1 base, the J end by 6 bases, with 10 bases between. The CDR3 loop is CATSDLNQMDTQYF. The CDR3 DNA reads TGTGCCACCAGTGATTTAAACCAGATGGATACGCAGTATTTT.

The chain is built from TRBV28 and TRBJ1-4; D gene ambiguous. Per the germline V gene, CDR1 is MDHEN and CDR2 is SYDVKM. This CDR3 region has 15 residues. The germline V and J ends were trimmed by 6 bases and 0 bases, with 11 bases remaining between them. CDR3: CASSPSPSTNEKLFF. The CDR3 nucleotides are TGTGCCAGCAGCCCCTCTCCTTCAACTAATGAAAAACTGTTTTTT.

The rearrangement uses TRBV13 and TRBJ1-4, with a tentative D call TRBD1 (5 bases). Trimming shortened V by 5 bases and J by 8 bases, and 15 bases separated the two germline ends. Germline V lookup: CDR1 PRHDT, CDR2 FYEKMQ (reference sequence). The CDR3 extends over 14 amino acids. The CDR3 bases are TGTGCCAGCAGCCAGGGAGGTCTGGGAGAAAAACTGTTTTTT. Its translation: CASSQGGLGEKLFF.

The chain carries TRBV10-3 and TRBJ2-1, with D unclear. The V end lost 4 bases, the J end lost 7 bases, and 5 bases lay between the germline ends. Germline V gives CDR1 ENHRY, CDR2 SYGVKD. This CDR3 comprises 11 residues. CDR3 region: CAISGQNEQFF. CDR3 coding DNA: TGTGCCATCAGTGGGCAGAATGAGCAGTTCTTC.

The J gene is TRBJ2-7, the V gene TRBV6-5; D is unclear. This CDR3 spans 12 amino acids. V was trimmed by 7 bases and J by 2 bases, leaving 9 bases between them. The germline gives CDR1 MNHEY, CDR2 SVGAGI. CDR3 sequence (DNA): TGTGCCAGCACGCTATCTCCCTACGAGCAGTACTTC. It is translated as CASTLSPYEQYF.

The chain combines TRBV10-2 with TRBJ1-1, with TRBD1 as a possible D gene (5 bases). Germline V gene sequence: CDR1 WSHSY, CDR2 SAAADI. Trimming left V 3 bases short and J 0 bases short, with 14 bases between. This CDR3 comprises 16 residues. The chain's CDR3 is CASSDVRRAMNTEAFF. CDR3 nucleotides: TGCGCCAGCAGTGACGTGCGCAGGGCGATGAACACTGAAGCTTTCTTT.

This chain joins TRBV6-1 and TRBJ2-5, with D maybe TRBD2 (7 bases). The length of the CDR3 is 17 residues. Germline V gene lookup returns CDR1 MNHNS and CDR2 SASEGT. V shed 0 bases and J shed 5 bases, with 19 bases lying between them. In DNA, the CDR3 is TGTGCCAGCAGTGAAGCGCTTCCTGGCGGGGGCCGGGAGACCCAGTACTTC. The encoded protein is CASSEALPGGGRETQYF.